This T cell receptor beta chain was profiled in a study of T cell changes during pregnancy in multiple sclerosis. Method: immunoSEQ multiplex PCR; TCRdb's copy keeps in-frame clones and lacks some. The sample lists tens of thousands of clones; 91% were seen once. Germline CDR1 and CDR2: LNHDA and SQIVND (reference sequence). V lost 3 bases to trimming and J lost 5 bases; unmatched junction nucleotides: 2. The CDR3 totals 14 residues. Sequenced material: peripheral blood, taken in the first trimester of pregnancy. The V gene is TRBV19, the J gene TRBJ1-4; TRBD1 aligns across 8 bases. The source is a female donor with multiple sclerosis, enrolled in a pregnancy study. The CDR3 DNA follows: TGTGCCAGTAGTATCCGGGACAGGAATGAAAAACTGTTTTTT. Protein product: CASSIRDRNEKLFF.